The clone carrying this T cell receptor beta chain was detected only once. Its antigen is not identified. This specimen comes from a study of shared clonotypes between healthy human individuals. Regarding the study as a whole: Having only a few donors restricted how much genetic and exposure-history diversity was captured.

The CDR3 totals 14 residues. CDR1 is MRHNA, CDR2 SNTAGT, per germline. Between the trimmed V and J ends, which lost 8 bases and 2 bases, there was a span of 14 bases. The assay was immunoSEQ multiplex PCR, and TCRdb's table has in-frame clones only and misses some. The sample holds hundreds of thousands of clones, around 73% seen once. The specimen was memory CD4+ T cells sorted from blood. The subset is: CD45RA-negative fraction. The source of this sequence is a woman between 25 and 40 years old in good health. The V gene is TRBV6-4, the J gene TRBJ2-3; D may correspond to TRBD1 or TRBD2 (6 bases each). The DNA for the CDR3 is TGTGCCAGCGGGGAGGCAGGGGCCACAGATACGCAGTATTTT. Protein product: CASGEAGATDTQYF.